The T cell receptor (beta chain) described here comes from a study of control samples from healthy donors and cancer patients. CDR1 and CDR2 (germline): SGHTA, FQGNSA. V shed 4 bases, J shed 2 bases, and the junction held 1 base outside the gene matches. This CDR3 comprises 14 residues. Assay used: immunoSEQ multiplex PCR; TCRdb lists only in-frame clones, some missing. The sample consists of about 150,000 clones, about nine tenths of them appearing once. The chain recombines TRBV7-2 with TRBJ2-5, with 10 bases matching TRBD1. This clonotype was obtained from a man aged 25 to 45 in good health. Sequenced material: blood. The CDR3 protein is CASSSGQGQETQYF. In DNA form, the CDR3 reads TGTGCCAGCAGCTCGGGACAGGGGCAAGAGACCCAGTACTTC. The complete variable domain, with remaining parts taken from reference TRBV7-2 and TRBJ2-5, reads GAGVSQSPSNKVTEKGKDVELRCDPISGHTALYWYRQSLGQGLEFLIYFQGNSAPDKSGLPSDRFSAERTGGSVSTLTIQRTQQEDSAVYLCASSSGQGQETQYFGPGTRLLVL.